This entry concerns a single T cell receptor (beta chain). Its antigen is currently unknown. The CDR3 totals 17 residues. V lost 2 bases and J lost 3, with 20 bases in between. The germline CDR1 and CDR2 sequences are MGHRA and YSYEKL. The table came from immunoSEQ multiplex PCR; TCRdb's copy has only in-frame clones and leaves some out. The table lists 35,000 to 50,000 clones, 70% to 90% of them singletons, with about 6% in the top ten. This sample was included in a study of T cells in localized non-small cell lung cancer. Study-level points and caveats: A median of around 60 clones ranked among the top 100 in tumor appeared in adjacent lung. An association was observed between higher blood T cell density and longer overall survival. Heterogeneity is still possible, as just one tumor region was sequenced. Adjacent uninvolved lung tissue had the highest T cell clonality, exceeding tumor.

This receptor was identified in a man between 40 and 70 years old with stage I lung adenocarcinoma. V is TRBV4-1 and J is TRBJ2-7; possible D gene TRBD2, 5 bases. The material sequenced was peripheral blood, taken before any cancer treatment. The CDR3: CASSQMPLGGAIYEQYF. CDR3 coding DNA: TGCGCCAGCAGCCAAATGCCCCTCGGAGGAGCGATCTACGAGCAGTACTTC.